The clone carrying this TCR beta chain was picked up one time. Its antigen is unknown. This specimen includes other DNA sequences encoding the same CDR3. Trimming removed 0 bases from V and 6 bases from J, with 9 bases in between. Germline loops: CDR1 SGDLS, CDR2 YYNGEE. This CDR3 contains 13 residues. Positive CCR7 selection of CD45RO-negative cells yielded the naive CD8 cells, and terminally differentiated effector memory CD45RA+ cells were excluded. Per the original methods: Because ImmunoSEQ provided only junction sequences with no quality scores, the filtering differed. Here immunoSEQ multiplex PCR was the method, and the copy in TCRdb shows in-frame clones only, minus some. V, J and clone size are those of that table, while D and trimming were read from the DNA. The table records about 2 million clones, just under 95% of them present only once. The data derive from a study of shared clonotypes between healthy human individuals. Looking at the study overall: Researchers drew samples from two women and a few men aged 18 to 49. CD4 naive cells filled three plates per donor, CD4 memory three, CD8 naive two and CD8 memory one. Findings and caveats of the study: Naive subsets, compared against memory subsets, generally had larger estimated richness values.

The TCR was taken from a man aged 18-30 years in good health. The specimen was naive CD8+ T cells sorted from blood. J is TRBJ1-1 and V is TRBV9; D ambiguous. The CDR3 nucleotides read TGTGCCAGCAGCGTAGGTGGGGAGGCTGAAGCTTTCTTT. Its translation is CASSVGGEAEAFF. Full variable domain (outside the CDR3, taken from reference TRBV9 and TRBJ1-1): DSGVTQTPKHLITATGQRVTLRCSPRSGDLSVYWYQQSLDQGLQFLIQYYNGEERAKGNILERFSAQQFPDLHSELNLSSLELGDSALYFCASSVGGEAEAFFGQGTRLTVV.